These T cell receptor beta chains were read from a single sample in a study of OX40 agonist ivuxolimab in advanced cancers. The protocol was immunoSEQ multiplex PCR, while the TCRdb copy is restricted to in-frame clones and leaves out a portion. The repertoire has about 80,000 clones, 80% to 90% of them found once; the top ten carry approximately 2%. The starting material was CD4+ or CD8+ T cells sorted from blood, obtained in a trial of the OX40 agonist ivuxolimab. Receptor source: an adult with an advanced solid tumor such as melanoma, head and neck, liver or kidney cancer. The CDR3 runs from the conserved cysteine through the conserved F or W. A D gene is named only where the DNA matches it firmly. Only some rows state a clone size, as once, few, many or a class for expanded clones.

d_gene,j_gene,v_gene,abundance,CDR3nt,CDR3aa
.,TRBJ1-3,TRBV7-2,.,TGTGCCAGCAGCCGACAGCGCTCTGGAAACACCATATATTTT,CASSRQRSGNTIYF
.,TRBJ2-7,TRBV28,.,TGTGCCAGCAGTCGAATTCCCGGCCGGGTCCCCAGGGCAAGGGGTCAAGACGAGCAGTACTTC,CASSRIPGRVPRARGQDEQYF
.,TRBJ1-2,TRBV4-3,.,TGCGCCAGCAGCCAAGACAGGTTCCTAATCTATGGCTACACCTTC,CASSQDRFLIYGYTF
.,TRBJ2-7,TRBV19,.,TGTGCCAGTAGTATTAACGGGCAGACTCCCTCCTACGAGCAGTACTTC,CASSINGQTPSYEQYF
.,TRBJ2-4,TRBV19,.,TGTGCCAGTAGTATTAACCGGGAGACGGAAAACATTCAGTACTTC,CASSINRETENIQYF
.,TRBJ1-1,TRBV10-3,.,TGTGCCATCAGAGAGAGGGATGTCGGCACTGAAGCTTTCTTT,CAIRERDVGTEAFF
.,TRBJ2-1,TRBV19,few,TGTGCCAGTAGTATTCAGTCTCGGAGCGAGCAGTTCTTC,CASSIQSRSEQFF
.,TRBJ2-1,TRBV7-3,.,TGTGCCAGCAGCCTAGGGCTAGCCGATGAGCAGTTCTTC,CASSLGLADEQFF
TRBD2,TRBJ2-1,TRBV7-3,.,TGTGCCAGCAGTGGGACTAGCGGGAGCAATGAGCAGTTCTTC,CASSGTSGSNEQFF
TRBD1,TRBJ2-7,TRBV2,.,TGTGCCAGCAGTGAATCGGCATCAGGGGGCTACTACGAGCAGTACTTC,CASSESASGGYYEQYF
TRBD2,TRBJ2-1,TRBV6-1,.,TGTGCCAGCAGTGTTTATCCTAGCGGAGAGCAGTTCTTC,CASSVYPSGEQFF
.,TRBJ2-3,TRBV2,.,TGTGCCGGCAGCGGCCAAACACAGGGAGATACGCAGTATTTT,CAGSGQTQGDTQYF
TRBD1,TRBJ2-2,TRBV9,.,TGTGCCAGCAGCGCCAGAGTTTGGACAGGCTCGAACACCGGGGAGCTGTTTTTT,CASSARVWTGSNTGELFF
.,TRBJ2-1,TRBV7-3,.,TGTGCCAGCAGCTTAACGTCCCAGCAGGAGCAGTTCTTC,CASSLTSQQEQFF
.,TRBJ2-7,TRBV10-3,.,TGTGCCATCAGTGAGTCGCAGGGCGCCCACGAGCAGTACTTC,CAISESQGAHEQYF
TRBD1,TRBJ1-1,TRBV15,.,TGTGCCACCAGCAGAGCTGGGACAGGTAATGGAGAAGCTTTCTTT,CATSRAGTGNGEAFF
TRBD1,TRBJ1-1,TRBV9,.,TGTGCCAGCAAAGGGACAGCCAACACTGAAGCTTTCTTT,CASKGTANTEAFF
.,TRBJ2-7,TRBV6-1,.,TGTGCCACCCAGGGTTCGACCGGCTACGAGCAGTACTTC,CATQGSTGYEQYF
TRBD1,TRBJ2-7,TRBV28,.,TGTGCCAGCAGTTCGACAGGGGGCGTCCCCTACGAGCAGTACTTC,CASSSTGGVPYEQYF
.,TRBJ2-7,TRBV6-5,.,TGTGCCAGCGGACTTGTTTACGAGCAGTACTTC,CASGLVYEQYF
.,TRBJ2-5,TRBV4-2,.,TGTGCCAGCAGCCAAGGCGATAGCCAAGAGACCCAGTACTTC,CASSQGDSQETQYF
.,TRBJ1-3,TRBV7-8,.,TGTGCCAGCAGCCCAGACACACCCCTTCGGAACACCATATATTTT,CASSPDTPLRNTIYF
TRBD2,TRBJ2-7,TRBV6-1,.,TGTGCCAGCAGAGGCATTGGACTAGCTACCTACGAGCAGTACTTC,CASRGIGLATYEQYF
.,TRBJ2-7,TRBV7-6,.,TGTGCCAGCAGCTTAGGGGGGGAGCTTACCTACGAGCAGTACTTC,CASSLGGELTYEQYF
.,TRBJ1-2,TRBV19,.,TGTGCCAGTAGCCCGGGAACCGGCTATGGCTACACCTTC,CASSPGTGYGYTF
TRBD1,TRBJ2-3,TRBV18,.,TGTGCCAGCTCACCACAGGGGGCCAGGGGCACAGATACGCAGTATTTT,CASSPQGARGTDTQYF
.,TRBJ2-3,TRBV20-1,.,TGCAGTGCTAGTAAGGGGGATACGCAGTATTTT,CSASKGDTQYF
.,TRBJ1-4,TRBV6-5,.,TGTGCCAGCAGTTACTCGGAGGGTTTGGGGGAAAAACTGTTTTTT,CASSYSEGLGEKLFF
TRBD1,TRBJ1-4,TRBV5-1,.,TGCGCCAGCGGCGGGACAGGGAAGCCTAATGAAAAACTGTTTTTT,CASGGTGKPNEKLFF
.,TRBJ1-1,TRBV7-2,.,TGTGCCAGCAGCCCAGTGCGGACAGCTCGAGGTGAAGCTTTCTTT,CASSPVRTARGEAFF
.,TRBJ2-6,TRBV28,once,TGTGCCAGCAGTCCCTACGCTAGCTCTGGGGCCAACGTCCTGACTTTC,CASSPYASSGANVLTF
.,TRBJ1-1,TRBV10-3,.,TGTGCCATCAGTGTCAGCGCCCGCACTGAAGCTTTCTTT,CAISVSARTEAFF
.,TRBJ2-1,TRBV20-1,.,TGCAGTGCTGGACTGCCCATGGGGCAGTTCTTC,CSAGLPMGQFF
.,TRBJ1-1,TRBV6-6,.,TGTGCCAGCAGTCGCGGACAGAGCAACACTGAAGCTTTCTTT,CASSRGQSNTEAFF
TRBD1,TRBJ1-5,TRBV28,.,TGTGCCAGCAACCCTCGGGGTTGGACAGGCCTCAATCAGCCCCAGCATTTT,CASNPRGWTGLNQPQHF